This is a list of T cell receptor beta chains from one sample in a study of blood T cells in healthy people across ages. TCRdb reprocessed the 5' RACE reads via MiXCR and lists one record per CDR3 protein. This table has about 1.5 million distinct CDR3 sequences, 42% appearing once. The sequencing input was blood. Receptor source: a woman under 30 in good health. Each CDR3 is given with its conserved first and last residue. The order of the fields is J gene, D gene, V gene, clone size, CDR3 protein, CDR3 DNA. A D gene is named only where the DNA matches it firmly. The size field is filled for only some rows; it gives once, few, many or a size class.

J gene: TRBJ2-1; D gene: NA; V gene: TRBV25-1; clone size: NA; CDR3 protein: CASNSQGGKNNEQFF; CDR3 DNA: TGTGCCAGCAATTCTCAGGGGGGGAAAAACAATGAGCAGTTCTTC
J gene: TRBJ1-5; D gene: NA; V gene: TRBV20-1; clone size: NA; CDR3 protein: CSAKSGDQPQHF; CDR3 DNA: TGCAGTGCTAAGTCGGGGGATCAGCCCCAGCATTTT
J gene: TRBJ2-3; D gene: TRBD2; V gene: TRBV24-1; clone size: few; CDR3 protein: CATSDLTGGIMTDTQYF; CDR3 DNA: TGTGCCACCAGTGACTTGACGGGGGGGATTATGACAGATACGCAGTATTTT
J gene: TRBJ1-1; D gene: NA; V gene: TRBV6-2/TRBV6-3; clone size: few; CDR3 protein: CASSDLRNTEAFF; CDR3 DNA: TGTGCCAGCTCCGACCTTCGGAACACTGAAGCTTTCTTT
J gene: TRBJ1-2; D gene: NA; V gene: TRBV4-1; clone size: few; CDR3 protein: CASSEATGLNYGYTF; CDR3 DNA: TGCGCCAGCAGCGAAGCCACAGGGCTCAACTATGGCTACACCTTC
J gene: TRBJ2-1; D gene: TRBD1; V gene: TRBV7-9; clone size: few; CDR3 protein: CASSLDPGGAVQFF; CDR3 DNA: TGTGCCAGCAGCTTAGATCCAGGGGGCGCAGTGCAGTTCTTC
J gene: TRBJ1-2; D gene: NA; V gene: TRBV20-1; clone size: NA; CDR3 protein: CSARGGGNYDTF; CDR3 DNA: TGCAGTGCTAGGGGCGGGGGGAACTATGACACCTTC
J gene: TRBJ2-3; D gene: NA; V gene: TRBV20-1; clone size: few; CDR3 protein: CSRLGRHTDTQYF; CDR3 DNA: TGCAGTAGGCTAGGGCGGCACACAGATACGCAGTATTTT
J gene: TRBJ1-2; D gene: NA; V gene: TRBV12-3/TRBV12-4; clone size: few; CDR3 protein: CASSFRRTTSYGYTF; CDR3 DNA: TGTGCCAGCAGTTTCCGGCGGACAACTTCCTATGGCTACACCTTC
J gene: TRBJ2-7; D gene: NA; V gene: TRBV15; clone size: NA; CDR3 protein: CTTSRDIGKTYEQYF; CDR3 DNA: TGTACCACCAGCAGAGATATAGGGAAGACCTACGAGCAGTACTTC
J gene: TRBJ1-1; D gene: NA; V gene: TRBV4-1; clone size: few; CDR3 protein: CASSQGPRKSVNTEAFF; CDR3 DNA: TGCGCCAGCAGCCAAGGACCCAGGAAATCGGTGAACACTGAAGCTTTCTTT
J gene: TRBJ1-2; D gene: NA; V gene: TRBV20-1; clone size: NA; CDR3 protein: CSASDPVEQGRSYGYTF; CDR3 DNA: TGCAGTGCTAGTGACCCCGTTGAACAGGGAAGGAGCTATGGCTACACCTTC
J gene: TRBJ1-4; D gene: NA; V gene: TRBV3-1; clone size: once; CDR3 protein: CASSPSGGGEEKLFF; CDR3 DNA: TGTGCCAGCAGCCCGTCGGGAGGGGGAGAGGAAAAACTGTTTTTT
J gene: TRBJ1-1; D gene: NA; V gene: TRBV27; clone size: NA; CDR3 protein: CASSLWGMNTEAFF; CDR3 DNA: TGTGCCAGCAGTTTATGGGGGATGAACACTGAAGCTTTCTTT
J gene: TRBJ2-7; D gene: NA; V gene: TRBV10-3; clone size: few; CDR3 protein: CAISESDFGKEQYF; CDR3 DNA: TGTGCCATCAGTGAGTCGGATTTCGGTAAGGAGCAGTACTTC
J gene: TRBJ1-1; D gene: NA; V gene: TRBV9; clone size: few; CDR3 protein: CASSERGVWTEAFF; CDR3 DNA: TGTGCCAGCAGCGAGCGGGGAGTGTGGACTGAAGCTTTCTTT
J gene: TRBJ1-2; D gene: NA; V gene: TRBV18; clone size: NA; CDR3 protein: CASSPITEPYGYTF; CDR3 DNA: TGTGCCAGCTCACCAATCACAGAACCCTATGGCTACACCTTC
J gene: TRBJ2-1; D gene: NA; V gene: TRBV4-1; clone size: few; CDR3 protein: CASSPRGVRNNEQFF; CDR3 DNA: TGCGCCAGCAGCCCTCGGGGAGTGCGAAACAATGAGCAGTTCTTC
J gene: TRBJ1-2; D gene: NA; V gene: TRBV20-1; clone size: NA; CDR3 protein: CSATGEGYTF; CDR3 DNA: TGCAGTGCTACAGGGGAAGGCTACACCTTC
J gene: TRBJ2-4; D gene: NA; V gene: TRBV4-3; clone size: NA; CDR3 protein: CASSHLRGVQGDAKNIQYF; CDR3 DNA: TGCGCCAGCAGCCACCTTAGGGGGGTCCAGGGGGACGCCAAAAACATTCAGTACTTC
J gene: TRBJ1-5; D gene: NA; V gene: TRBV7-2; clone size: few; CDR3 protein: CASSLALAGKQPQHF; CDR3 DNA: TGTGCCAGCAGCTTAGCGCTGGCAGGGAAACAGCCCCAGCATTTT
J gene: TRBJ2-3; D gene: NA; V gene: TRBV19; clone size: NA; CDR3 protein: CASSAIGALTDTQYF; CDR3 DNA: TGTGCCAGTAGTGCAATAGGGGCCCTCACAGATACGCAGTATTTT
J gene: TRBJ1-4; D gene: NA; V gene: TRBV12-3/TRBV12-4; clone size: few; CDR3 protein: CASSSPWGVRIGEKLFF; CDR3 DNA: TGTGCCAGCAGTTCGCCTTGGGGCGTGCGGATAGGCGAAAAACTGTTTTTT
J gene: TRBJ2-3; D gene: TRBD2; V gene: TRBV7-9; clone size: NA; CDR3 protein: CASSSPQRGTDTQYF; CDR3 DNA: TGTGCCAGCAGCTCTCCCCAGCGGGGTACAGATACGCAGTATTTT
J gene: TRBJ1-5; D gene: TRBD1; V gene: TRBV5-1; clone size: NA; CDR3 protein: CASSPGQGWDQPQHF; CDR3 DNA: TGCGCCAGCAGCCCCGGACAGGGATGGGATCAGCCCCAGCATTTT
J gene: TRBJ1-2; D gene: TRBD1; V gene: TRBV6-5; clone size: NA; CDR3 protein: CASSLGTGNPTF; CDR3 DNA: TGTGCCAGCAGTCTGGGGACAGGGAACCCCACCTTC
J gene: TRBJ1-1; D gene: NA; V gene: TRBV4-2; clone size: once; CDR3 protein: CASRPAGYNTEAFF; CDR3 DNA: TGTGCCAGCAGACCAGCGGGCTATAACACTGAAGCTTTCTTT
J gene: TRBJ1-2; D gene: TRBD1; V gene: TRBV6-6; clone size: NA; CDR3 protein: CAAFEDRGWRGYTF; CDR3 DNA: TGTGCCGCATTTGAGGACAGGGGTTGGAGAGGCTACACCTTC